The text below deals with one T cell receptor beta chain. Its antigen is not known. Researchers amplified the TCR beta CDR3 regions from RNA transcripts. The HTBI primer set drove a first-round RT-PCR of the TCR CDR3. TCRdb reprocessed the multiplex PCR reads with MiXCR, giving one entry per CDR3 protein. The sample carries some 620,000 distinct CDR3 sequences, 15% to 20% recorded once. Graves' hyperthyroidism without ophthalmopathy progression within 18 months was termed stable. Patients aged 18 to 65 had newly diagnosed hyperthyroidism of under 2 months' duration. The data are from a study of T cells in Graves' hyperthyroidism and ophthalmopathy. Study-level findings and limits: Most thyroid clonotypes with frequency above 0.001 were detected in blood.

Germline V CDR1 and CDR2: LGHNA, YNFKEQ. The CDR3 has 15 residues. V lost 0 bases and J 0 bases, leaving 8 bases between the germline ends. The chain uses TRBV4-2 and TRBJ1-2; D gene unclear. The receptor comes from a woman in her 30s with Graves' hyperthyroidism. The sequenced sample consisted of blood. The CDR3 DNA sequence: TGTGCCAGCAGCCAAGAGCCTACGCCTAACTATGGCTACACCTTC. It is translated as CASSQEPTPNYGYTF.